These T cell receptor beta chains were read from a single sample in a study of technical replicates of blood from a few donors. Repertoires were generated with immunoSEQ multiplex PCR, while TCRdb's copy carries only in-frame clones and drops some. The table has some 70,000 clones, under 98% seen once. Sequencing input: T cells isolated from PBMCs. The receptors come from a human donor in good health. Both conserved end residues are part of each CDR3. The D gene is left open where the match is weak. For some rows the clone size is stated as once, few or many, or as a class when expanded; others skip it.

V,size,D,J,CDR3,DNA
TRBV6-1,.,.,TRBJ2-7,CASSASSYEQYF,TGTGCCAGCAGTGCTAGTTCCTACGAGCAGTACTTC
TRBV30,.,.,TRBJ2-5,CAWSSGPKTQYF,TGTGCCTGGAGCAGCGGGCCTAAGACCCAGTACTTC
TRBV6-6,.,TRBD2,TRBJ2-1,CASSYSSGETGNEQFF,TGTGCCAGCAGTTACTCTAGCGGGGAAACGGGGAATGAGCAGTTCTTC
TRBV2,.,.,TRBJ2-5,CASTTDVETQYF,TGTGCCAGCACGACAGACGTGGAGACCCAGTACTTC
TRBV25-1,.,TRBD1,TRBJ2-1,CASSGWTGTNEQFF,TGTGCCAGCAGTGGATGGACAGGGACCAATGAGCAGTTCTTC
TRBV5-4,.,.,TRBJ2-7,CASSLERGDEQYF,TGTGCCAGCAGCTTGGAACGGGGAGACGAGCAGTACTTC
TRBV4-1,.,TRBD1,TRBJ1-1,CASSQGDRGPHTEAFF,TGCGCCAGCAGCCAAGGAGACAGGGGGCCCCACACTGAAGCTTTCTTT
TRBV18,.,TRBD1,TRBJ1-1,CASSQTGETEAFF,TGTGCCAGCTCACAAACAGGGGAAACTGAAGCTTTCTTT
TRBV6-1,.,TRBD1,TRBJ1-1,CASRDRNYGEAFF,TGTGCCAGCCGGGACAGGAATTACGGTGAAGCTTTCTTT
TRBV7-8,.,TRBD2,TRBJ2-7,CASSTAGLASYEQYF,TGTGCCAGCAGCACCGCGGGACTAGCGAGCTACGAGCAGTACTTC
TRBV25-1,.,TRBD2,TRBJ2-1,CASSDLAGGTYNEQFF,TGTGCCAGCAGTGATTTAGCGGGAGGGACCTACAATGAGCAGTTCTTC
TRBV28,.,TRBD2,TRBJ2-3,CASSWGLAGLSTDTQYF,TGTGCCAGCAGTTGGGGACTAGCGGGTTTAAGCACAGATACGCAGTATTTT
TRBV4-3,.,TRBD2,TRBJ2-5,CASSRVAGGPGETQYF,TGCGCCAGCAGCCGAGTAGCGGGAGGGCCAGGGGAGACCCAGTACTTC
TRBV25-1,once,TRBD1,TRBJ2-7,CASSNSGTGKIYEQYF,TGTGCCAGCAGTAACTCCGGGACAGGGAAAATCTACGAGCAGTACTTC
TRBV4-1,.,TRBD2,TRBJ2-7,CASSLGLAGGMSSYEQYF,TGCGCCAGCAGCTTAGGACTAGCGGGAGGGATGAGCTCCTACGAGCAGTACTTC
TRBV4-2,.,.,TRBJ1-5,CASSQARTVRGQPQHF,TGTGCCAGCAGCCAAGCCCGGACCGTTAGGGGTCAGCCCCAGCATTTT
TRBV28,.,TRBD1,TRBJ1-5,CASSQIQGSNQPQHF,TGTGCCAGCAGTCAAATACAGGGGAGCAATCAGCCCCAGCATTTT
TRBV7-6,.,TRBD1,TRBJ2-7,CASSLTGGEQYF,TGTGCCAGCAGCTTGACAGGGGGCGAGCAGTACTTC
TRBV6-1,.,.,TRBJ1-5,CASSEVVRPNQPQHF,TGTGCCAGCAGTGAAGTAGTCCGCCCAAATCAGCCCCAGCATTTT
TRBV11-2,.,TRBD2,TRBJ2-3,CASSPGGRLTDTQYF,TGTGCCAGCAGCCCGGGAGGGAGGCTTACAGATACGCAGTATTTT
TRBV30,once,.,TRBJ2-1,CAWGRDFSNNEQFF,TGTGCCTGGGGGCGGGACTTTTCAAACAATGAGCAGTTCTTC
TRBV10-3,once,TRBD1,TRBJ2-5,CAISTGTEQETQYF,TGTGCCATCAGTACCGGGACAGAACAAGAGACCCAGTACTTC
TRBV6-6,.,TRBD1,TRBJ1-4,CASAKDRGANEKLFF,TGTGCCAGCGCAAAAGACAGGGGTGCTAATGAAAAACTGTTTTTT
TRBV23-1,.,TRBD2,TRBJ2-7,CASSQSRGRAYEQYF,TGCGCCAGCAGTCAATCGCGGGGGAGAGCCTACGAGCAGTACTTC
TRBV4-3,.,.,TRBJ1-4,CASSQDSGKSEKLFF,TGCGCCAGCAGCCAAGATTCGGGTAAAAGTGAAAAACTGTTTTTT
TRBV27,.,.,TRBJ2-2,CASSLVVLTGELFF,TGTGCCAGCAGTTTAGTAGTCCTCACCGGGGAGCTGTTTTTT
TRBV25-1,.,.,TRBJ1-5,CASSETGQYNQPQHF,TGTGCCAGCAGTGAAACTGGACAGTACAATCAGCCCCAGCATTTT
TRBV28,.,.,TRBJ2-4,CASSLSLSGEGIQYF,TGTGCCAGCAGTTTATCCCTGTCAGGGGAGGGCATTCAGTACTTC
TRBV9,.,.,TRBJ2-6,CASSVAPGSSGANVLTF,TGTGCCAGCAGCGTGGCCCCAGGGTCCTCTGGGGCCAACGTCCTGACTTTC
TRBV7-2,.,.,TRBJ2-7,CASSPLQVTYEQYF,TGTGCCAGCAGCCCACTACAGGTAACCTACGAGCAGTACTTC
TRBV19,.,.,TRBJ1-1,CASSITGQGLEAFF,TGTGCCAGTAGTATTACAGGCCAAGGGCTTGAAGCTTTCTTT
TRBV30,.,.,TRBJ2-2,CAWTVTPGIYTGELFF,TGTGCCTGGACCGTAACCCCGGGAATATACACCGGGGAGCTGTTTTTT
TRBV7-9,.,.,TRBJ1-1,CASSLGEGVAFF,TGTGCCAGCAGCTTAGGGGAGGGGGTGGCTTTCTTT
TRBV7-8,.,.,TRBJ1-1,CASSLLAGGVSTEAFF,TGTGCCAGCAGCTTACTGGCTGGAGGGGTATCCACTGAAGCTTTCTTT
TRBV11-3,.,.,TRBJ2-7,CASSLVFSRSSYEQYF,TGTGCCAGCAGCTTAGTATTTTCCCGGAGCTCCTACGAGCAGTACTTC
TRBV20-1,.,.,TRBJ1-1,CSAERDTEAFF,TGCAGTGCGGAACGGGACACTGAAGCTTTCTTT
TRBV7-2,.,.,TRBJ2-5,CASSFDSQETQYF,TGTGCCAGCAGCTTCGACAGCCAAGAGACCCAGTACTTC
TRBV19,.,TRBD2,TRBJ2-1,CASSIDLYASGRYNEQFF,TGTGCCAGTAGTATAGATCTATATGCTAGCGGGAGGTACAATGAGCAGTTCTTC
TRBV27,.,TRBD1,TRBJ2-2,CASRQGVGTGELFF,TGTGCCAGCAGACAGGGGGTCGGCACCGGGGAGCTGTTTTTT
TRBV18,.,TRBD1,TRBJ2-7,CASSLGQGAEQYF,TGTGCCAGCTCCTTGGGACAGGGCGCCGAGCAGTACTTC
TRBV11-3,.,TRBD1,TRBJ2-2,CASSLVGTGRTGELFF,TGTGCCAGCAGCTTAGTAGGGACAGGGCGCACCGGGGAGCTGTTTTTT
TRBV4-2,.,.,TRBJ2-7,CASSQDGAQPTYEQYF,TGTGCCAGCAGCCAAGATGGAGCTCAACCGACCTACGAGCAGTACTTC
TRBV18,.,.,TRBJ1-1,CASSTGQENTEAFF,TGTGCCAGCTCTACGGGACAAGAGAACACTGAAGCTTTCTTT
TRBV29-1,.,TRBD1,TRBJ2-2,CSVDSGTGRGTGELFF,TGCAGCGTGGACTCCGGGACAGGGCGTGGGACCGGGGAGCTGTTTTTT
TRBV7-3,.,TRBD2,TRBJ2-1,CASSPRGGDNEQFF,TGTGCCAGCAGCCCCCGCGGGGGAGACAATGAGCAGTTCTTC